This T cell receptor (beta chain) was observed in a study of radiotherapy plus CTLA-4 blockade in lung cancer. Study as a whole: Objective response was observed in 18% of patients, and disease control in roughly 30%. Notes on the study in general: Some TCR clones had been derived from tumors. These clones expanded in peripheral blood after radiotherapy plus ipilimumab.

TCRdb keeps only in-frame clones here, not all; method: immunoSEQ multiplex PCR. The sample yields more than 90,000 clones, about four fifths seen once. A word on this clone: Its antigen is currently unknown.

The source is a human donor with non-small cell lung cancer who had a partial response to radiotherapy plus ipilimumab. The sequenced sample was peripheral blood, obtained from a patient treated with radiotherapy plus ipilimumab.

The CDR3 region has the DNA TGTGCCAGTAGTATGGCGGGAAGCTCCTACAATGAGCAGTTCTTC. Its protein product is CASSMAGSSYNEQFF. The J gene is TRBJ2-1, the V gene TRBV19, with D tentatively TRBD2 (6 bases). Deletions cut 3 bases from V and 0 bases from J, with 9 bases between. The CDR3 has 15 amino acids. CDR1 and CDR2 from the germline V gene are LNHDA and SQIVND (reference sequence).